This entry concerns a single T cell receptor (beta chain). TCR beta CDR3 regions were amplified from RNA transcripts. HTBI primers were employed in a first-round RT-PCR of the TCR CDR3. TCRdb passed the multiplex PCR reads through MiXCR, listing each CDR3 protein once. The sample lists about 110,000 distinct CDR3 sequences; 15% to 20% were seen once. This sample stems from a study of T cells in Graves' hyperthyroidism and ophthalmopathy. Diagnostic assessment was based on clinical symptoms, serum thyroxine and TRAb, thyroid ultrasound and orbital computed tomography. With 2 bases removed from V and 4 bases from J, the gap between germline ends came to 15 bases. Germline V gene data show CDR1 as SGHAT and CDR2 as FQNNGV. The CDR3 sequence is 15 residues long.

V gene TRBV11-2 combines with J gene TRBJ2-7; D is unclear. Sequencing input: blood. The TCR originated in a woman aged 50 to 65 with Graves' hyperthyroidism. The DNA for the CDR3 is TGTGCCAGCAGCTTAACTCCGACTTACTCATACGAGCAGTACTTC. This encodes CASSLTPTYSYEQYF.